This record covers a single T cell receptor (beta chain). After removal of 8 bases from V and 1 base from J, the junction contained 6 bases not matched to a gene. Germline V gene data show CDR1 as ENHRY and CDR2 as SYGVKD. The CDR3 is 14 residues long. The data stem from a study of T cell changes during pregnancy in multiple sclerosis. Sequencing was performed with immunoSEQ multiplex PCR; in TCRdb, only in-frame clones are kept and a portion is missing. Of around 69,000 clones in the sample, roughly 90% were seen once. This rearrangement joins TRBV10-3 to TRBJ2-5; 8 positions agree with TRBD2. The source material was peripheral blood, sampled in the first trimester of pregnancy. This TCR came from a female donor with multiple sclerosis, enrolled in a pregnancy study. Here the CDR3 reads CAIGGAGGQETQYF. CDR3 DNA sequence: TGTGCCATCGGTGGCGCGGGAGGCCAAGAGACCCAGTACTTC.